These T cell receptor beta chains were read from a single sample in a study of cytomegalovirus exposure and HLA in healthy donors. Libraries were prepared by immunoSEQ multiplex PCR; TCRdb keeps only in-frame clonotypes and omits some of them. The sample yields roughly 58,000 clones, approximately 80% seen once. The sequenced sample was PBMCs. Source of these receptors: a human donor in good health. Each CDR3 is given with its conserved first and last residue. Fields, in order: clone size, D gene, V gene, J gene, CDR3 DNA, CDR3 protein. A D gene is named only where the DNA matches it firmly. Rows give clone size only sometimes, using once, few, many, or a class for an expanded clone.

clone size: .
D gene: .
V gene: TRBV7-9
J gene: TRBJ2-3
CDR3 DNA: TGTGCCAGCAGCAACCGGGACATAGACACAGATACGCAGTATTTT
CDR3 protein: CASSNRDIDTDTQYF

clone size: .
D gene: .
V gene: TRBV6-5
J gene: TRBJ2-7
CDR3 DNA: TGTGCCAGCAGGCCTGCCCAGGGCTACGAGCAGTACTTC
CDR3 protein: CASRPAQGYEQYF

clone size: once
D gene: TRBD1
V gene: TRBV9
J gene: TRBJ2-4
CDR3 DNA: TGTGCCAGCAGCGTCGGGACAGGGGGAAACATTCAGTACTTC
CDR3 protein: CASSVGTGGNIQYF

clone size: .
D gene: .
V gene: TRBV4-3
J gene: TRBJ2-1
CDR3 DNA: TGCGCCAGCAGCCAAGCTGCTTCAGGGGAGGGTTACAATGAGCAGTTCTTC
CDR3 protein: CASSQAASGEGYNEQFF

clone size: .
D gene: TRBD2
V gene: TRBV7-8
J gene: TRBJ2-1
CDR3 DNA: TGTGCCAGCAGGAATGGACTAGCGGGATATGAGCAGTTCTTC
CDR3 protein: CASRNGLAGYEQFF

clone size: .
D gene: TRBD2
V gene: TRBV6-5
J gene: TRBJ2-5
CDR3 DNA: TGTGCCAGCAGTTACTGGGGGGGAGAGACCCAGTACTTC
CDR3 protein: CASSYWGGETQYF

clone size: .
D gene: TRBD1
V gene: TRBV27
J gene: TRBJ1-1
CDR3 DNA: TGTGCCAGCAGGATCTCACAGGGGATGACTGAAGCTTTCTTT
CDR3 protein: CASRISQGMTEAFF

clone size: .
D gene: .
V gene: TRBV4-3
J gene: TRBJ1-2
CDR3 DNA: TGCGCCAGCAGCCAAGGGCTTGGGGCGGACTATGGCTACACCTTC
CDR3 protein: CASSQGLGADYGYTF

clone size: .
D gene: TRBD1
V gene: TRBV19
J gene: TRBJ2-5
CDR3 DNA: TGTGCCAGTAGTATGGGGACAGGGGGCTTGAAGACCCAGTACTTC
CDR3 protein: CASSMGTGGLKTQYF

clone size: .
D gene: .
V gene: TRBV19
J gene: TRBJ2-1
CDR3 DNA: TGTGCCAGTAGTATCGGAGCAGGGGTGGATGAGCAGTTCTTC
CDR3 protein: CASSIGAGVDEQFF

clone size: .
D gene: .
V gene: TRBV15
J gene: TRBJ2-3
CDR3 DNA: TGTGCCACCAGCAGAGATCGCCCAGGGTCGGGTGATACGCAGTATTTT
CDR3 protein: CATSRDRPGSGDTQYF

clone size: .
D gene: .
V gene: TRBV7-2
J gene: TRBJ2-1
CDR3 DNA: TGTGCCAGCAGCTCTTCGTATCCCCGCGGGGTTGAGCAGTTCTTC
CDR3 protein: CASSSSYPRGVEQFF

clone size: once
D gene: TRBD1
V gene: TRBV7-3
J gene: TRBJ1-6
CDR3 DNA: TGTGCCAGCAGCCTCCGACAGGGCGAATCACCCCTCCACTTT
CDR3 protein: CASSLRQGESPLHF

clone size: .
D gene: TRBD2
V gene: TRBV5-4
J gene: TRBJ2-5
CDR3 DNA: TGTGCCAGCAGGATCGGTAGCGGGGGGATCCAAGAGACCCAGTACTTC
CDR3 protein: CASRIGSGGIQETQYF

clone size: .
D gene: TRBD2
V gene: TRBV6-1
J gene: TRBJ2-5
CDR3 DNA: TGTGCCAGCAGTGTACTTCTAGCGGGGGGTGAGGAGACCCAGTACTTC
CDR3 protein: CASSVLLAGGEETQYF

clone size: .
D gene: .
V gene: TRBV4-1
J gene: TRBJ2-1
CDR3 DNA: TGCGCCAGCAGCCAAGGGTGGGGGCCTTCCTACAATGAGCAGTTCTTC
CDR3 protein: CASSQGWGPSYNEQFF

clone size: .
D gene: TRBD2
V gene: TRBV4-3
J gene: TRBJ2-2
CDR3 DNA: TGCGCCAGCAGCCCCCGCCCAACGGGAGGTGCGAACACCGGGGAGCTGTTTTTT
CDR3 protein: CASSPRPTGGANTGELFF

clone size: once
D gene: TRBD1
V gene: TRBV6-5
J gene: TRBJ2-7
CDR3 DNA: TGTGCCAGCAGGAAGGGACAGACGGGCTCCTACGAGCAGTACTTC
CDR3 protein: CASRKGQTGSYEQYF

clone size: .
D gene: TRBD1
V gene: TRBV2
J gene: TRBJ2-4
CDR3 DNA: TGTGCCAGCGGGAGTGGGACAGGGGCTCAAAACATTCAGTACTTC
CDR3 protein: CASGSGTGAQNIQYF

clone size: few
D gene: TRBD2
V gene: TRBV4-2
J gene: TRBJ2-1
CDR3 DNA: TGTGCCAGCAGCCAAGATGCCTCTAGCGGGGGCAATGAGCAGTTCTTC
CDR3 protein: CASSQDASSGGNEQFF

clone size: .
D gene: .
V gene: TRBV4-3
J gene: TRBJ1-3
CDR3 DNA: TGCGCCAGCAGCCGTAAATCTCTGAGCTCTGGAAACACCATATATTTT
CDR3 protein: CASSRKSLSSGNTIYF

clone size: .
D gene: .
V gene: TRBV5-6
J gene: TRBJ2-7
CDR3 DNA: TGTGCCAGCAGCTTCTTTGGGGGGGCAGGCGAGCAGTACTTC
CDR3 protein: CASSFFGGAGEQYF

clone size: .
D gene: .
V gene: TRBV2
J gene: TRBJ2-1
CDR3 DNA: TGTGCCAGCAGTATCAGACTGGTCTCCTACAATGAGCAGTTCTTC
CDR3 protein: CASSIRLVSYNEQFF

clone size: .
D gene: .
V gene: TRBV5-6
J gene: TRBJ2-5
CDR3 DNA: TGTGCCAGCAGCTTAGGAGGGGCGGAGACCCAGTACTTC
CDR3 protein: CASSLGGAETQYF

clone size: .
D gene: .
V gene: TRBV29-1
J gene: TRBJ2-5
CDR3 DNA: TGCAGCATAACCGGGACACAAGAGACCCAGTACTTC
CDR3 protein: CSITGTQETQYF

clone size: few
D gene: .
V gene: TRBV6-4
J gene: TRBJ2-1
CDR3 DNA: TGTGCCAGCAGTGACTCGAGGAGGGATAGGAATGAGCAGTTCTTC
CDR3 protein: CASSDSRRDRNEQFF

clone size: .
D gene: .
V gene: TRBV6-5
J gene: TRBJ1-1
CDR3 DNA: TGTGCCAGTGAGCTGCGCGGCGAAGAGAACACTGAAGCTTTCTTT
CDR3 protein: CASELRGEENTEAFF

clone size: once
D gene: .
V gene: TRBV18
J gene: TRBJ1-1
CDR3 DNA: TGTGCCAGCTCACCTGGGCCCCGGGGGACTGAAGCTTTCTTT
CDR3 protein: CASSPGPRGTEAFF

clone size: .
D gene: TRBD2
V gene: TRBV5-1
J gene: TRBJ2-1
CDR3 DNA: TGCGCCAGCAGCCTAACTAGCGCCGTTGCGAATGAGCAGTTCTTC
CDR3 protein: CASSLTSAVANEQFF

clone size: .
D gene: TRBD1
V gene: TRBV29-1
J gene: TRBJ2-4
CDR3 DNA: TGCAGCGTCCTGACAGGGCCTCGAACCTTAGCCAAAAACATTCAGTACTTC
CDR3 protein: CSVLTGPRTLAKNIQYF

clone size: .
D gene: TRBD2
V gene: TRBV5-1
J gene: TRBJ2-7
CDR3 DNA: TGCGCCAGCAGCTTTCTCGGACTAGCGGGGCATCTGTACTTC
CDR3 protein: CASSFLGLAGHLYF

clone size: .
D gene: .
V gene: TRBV9
J gene: TRBJ2-3
CDR3 DNA: TGTGCCAGCAGCTTACAGGGCCGAGGCACAGATACGCAGTATTTT
CDR3 protein: CASSLQGRGTDTQYF

clone size: .
D gene: TRBD2
V gene: TRBV2
J gene: TRBJ2-3
CDR3 DNA: TGTGCCAGCAGTGGACTAGCGGGGAGTCGGGATACGCAGTATTTT
CDR3 protein: CASSGLAGSRDTQYF

clone size: .
D gene: TRBD2
V gene: TRBV27
J gene: TRBJ2-2
CDR3 DNA: TGTGCCAGCACCCCGACTAGCGGGGGCCGTGCGGGCACCGGGGAGCTGTTTTTT
CDR3 protein: CASTPTSGGRAGTGELFF

clone size: few
D gene: TRBD1
V gene: TRBV30
J gene: TRBJ2-7
CDR3 DNA: TGTGCCGTGGAAAGTGGGACAGGGGACGACGAGCAGTACTTC
CDR3 protein: CAVESGTGDDEQYF

clone size: .
D gene: TRBD2
V gene: TRBV27
J gene: TRBJ2-7
CDR3 DNA: TGTGCCAGCAGTTTAGGACTAGCGGGAGGCCTTACGGTACGGCAGTACTTC
CDR3 protein: CASSLGLAGGLTVRQYF

clone size: .
D gene: TRBD2
V gene: TRBV7-9
J gene: TRBJ2-7
CDR3 DNA: TGTGCCAGCAGCCCCCCGAGCGGGGGTCACGAGCAGTACTTC
CDR3 protein: CASSPPSGGHEQYF

clone size: .
D gene: TRBD1
V gene: TRBV6-6
J gene: TRBJ1-2
CDR3 DNA: TGTGCCTACCGGGACAGGGACGGCTATGGCTACACCTTC
CDR3 protein: CAYRDRDGYGYTF

clone size: .
D gene: TRBD1
V gene: TRBV28
J gene: TRBJ1-2
CDR3 DNA: TGTGCCAGCAGTTTATGGCGGGCCGACAGGGGCGCCCGGGATGGCTACACCTTC
CDR3 protein: CASSLWRADRGARDGYTF

clone size: .
D gene: .
V gene: TRBV2
J gene: TRBJ2-1
CDR3 DNA: TGTGCCAGCCTTTCTTTGGGGACAAACAATGAGCAGTTCTTC
CDR3 protein: CASLSLGTNNEQFF

clone size: .
D gene: TRBD2
V gene: TRBV5-6
J gene: TRBJ2-3
CDR3 DNA: TGTGCCAGCAGGGGACTAGCGGGGGGGCTAACAGATACGCAGTATTTT
CDR3 protein: CASRGLAGGLTDTQYF

clone size: .
D gene: .
V gene: TRBV7-2
J gene: TRBJ1-1
CDR3 DNA: TGTGCCAGCAGCTTTTTTAGGAACACTGAAGCTTTCTTT
CDR3 protein: CASSFFRNTEAFF

clone size: .
D gene: TRBD1
V gene: TRBV19
J gene: TRBJ1-2
CDR3 DNA: TGTGCCAGTAGTCCATTTTCCGGGACAGGGTTGTTTGGCTACACCTTC
CDR3 protein: CASSPFSGTGLFGYTF

clone size: .
D gene: TRBD1
V gene: TRBV11-2
J gene: TRBJ1-1
CDR3 DNA: TGTGCCAGCAGCAAAACCGGGACAGGGAACACTGAAGCTTTCTTT
CDR3 protein: CASSKTGTGNTEAFF

clone size: .
D gene: .
V gene: TRBV5-4
J gene: TRBJ2-3
CDR3 DNA: TGTGCCAGCAGCCCCAGGGGTAAAGATACGCAGTATTTT
CDR3 protein: CASSPRGKDTQYF

clone size: .
D gene: .
V gene: TRBV7-9
J gene: TRBJ2-1
CDR3 DNA: TGTGCCAGCAGCTTAGAACAGGGTCAGCAGTTCTTC
CDR3 protein: CASSLEQGQQFF

clone size: .
D gene: TRBD1
V gene: TRBV7-2
J gene: TRBJ1-2
CDR3 DNA: TGTGCCAGCAGGCCAACAGGGGGTGACTATGGCTACACCTTC
CDR3 protein: CASRPTGGDYGYTF

clone size: .
D gene: .
V gene: TRBV11-2
J gene: TRBJ2-3
CDR3 DNA: TGTGCCAGCAGCTCTAGGGGGAGTGGCACAGATACGCAGTATTTT
CDR3 protein: CASSSRGSGTDTQYF

clone size: .
D gene: .
V gene: TRBV6-1
J gene: TRBJ2-3
CDR3 DNA: TGTGCCAGCAGGGTGGGGGCGAGCACAGATACGCAGTATTTT
CDR3 protein: CASRVGASTDTQYF

clone size: .
D gene: .
V gene: TRBV5-4
J gene: TRBJ2-7
CDR3 DNA: TGTGCCAGCAGCTTGGTAGGGGCCACCTACGAGCAGTACTTC
CDR3 protein: CASSLVGATYEQYF

clone size: .
D gene: .
V gene: TRBV2
J gene: TRBJ1-5
CDR3 DNA: TGTGCCAGCAGTCCAACGACGGGGGATCAGCCCCAGCATTTT
CDR3 protein: CASSPTTGDQPQHF

clone size: .
D gene: TRBD2
V gene: TRBV7-2
J gene: TRBJ2-7
CDR3 DNA: TGTGCCAGCAGCACGGGAGGCCTCTCCTACGAGCAGTACTTC
CDR3 protein: CASSTGGLSYEQYF

clone size: .
D gene: TRBD1
V gene: TRBV27
J gene: TRBJ2-1
CDR3 DNA: TGTGCCAGCAGTCACCAGGGGGCAGGCTACAATGAGCAGTTCTTC
CDR3 protein: CASSHQGAGYNEQFF

clone size: .
D gene: .
V gene: TRBV6-5
J gene: TRBJ1-1
CDR3 DNA: TGTGCCAGCAGCCGTTGGGGGGACACTGAAGCTTTCTTT
CDR3 protein: CASSRWGDTEAFF

clone size: .
D gene: .
V gene: TRBV7-2
J gene: TRBJ1-1
CDR3 DNA: TGTGCCAGCAGCTGGGGGGGCACTGAAGCTTTCTTT
CDR3 protein: CASSWGGTEAFF

clone size: .
D gene: TRBD1
V gene: TRBV4-2
J gene: TRBJ1-6
CDR3 DNA: TGTGCCAGCAGCCAAGGGGACAGTACCTATTCACCCCTCCACTTT
CDR3 protein: CASSQGDSTYSPLHF

clone size: .
D gene: .
V gene: TRBV7-6
J gene: TRBJ2-2
CDR3 DNA: TGTGCCAGCGAAAAACAGGGACTAAGCAACACCGGGGAGCTGTTTTTT
CDR3 protein: CASEKQGLSNTGELFF

clone size: .
D gene: TRBD1
V gene: TRBV9
J gene: TRBJ2-2
CDR3 DNA: TGTGCCAGCAGCGTAGGAGGGGGCGCTTTTAATGACGGGGAGCTGTTTTTT
CDR3 protein: CASSVGGGAFNDGELFF

clone size: .
D gene: .
V gene: TRBV9
J gene: TRBJ2-1
CDR3 DNA: TGTGCCAGCGGCCGGGGTAACTCCTACAATGAGCAGTTCTTC
CDR3 protein: CASGRGNSYNEQFF